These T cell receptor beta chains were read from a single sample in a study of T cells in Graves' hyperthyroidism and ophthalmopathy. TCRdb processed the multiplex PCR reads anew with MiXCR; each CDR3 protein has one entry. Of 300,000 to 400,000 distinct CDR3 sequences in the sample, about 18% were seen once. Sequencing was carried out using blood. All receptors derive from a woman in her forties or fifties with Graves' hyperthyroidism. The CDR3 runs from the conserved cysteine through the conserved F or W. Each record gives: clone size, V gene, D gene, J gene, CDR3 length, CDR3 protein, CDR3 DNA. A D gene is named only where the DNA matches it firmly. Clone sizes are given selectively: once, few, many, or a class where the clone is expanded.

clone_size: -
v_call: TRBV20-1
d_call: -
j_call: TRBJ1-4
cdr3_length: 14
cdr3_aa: CSGTPGTSNEKLFF
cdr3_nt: TGCAGTGGCACCCCAGGGACTTCTAATGAAAAACTGTTTTTT

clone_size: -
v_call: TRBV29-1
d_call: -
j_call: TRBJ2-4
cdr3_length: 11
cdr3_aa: CSVEQQGLEYF
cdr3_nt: TGCAGCGTTGAACAACAGGGATTGGAGTACTTC

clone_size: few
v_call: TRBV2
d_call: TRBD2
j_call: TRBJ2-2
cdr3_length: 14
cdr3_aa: CASQGGGAGWELFF
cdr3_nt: TGTGCCAGCCAAGGCGGGGGGGCAGGATGGGAGCTGTTTTTT

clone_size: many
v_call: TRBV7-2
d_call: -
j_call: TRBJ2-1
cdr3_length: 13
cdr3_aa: CASSLDLDNEQFF
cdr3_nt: TGTGCCAGCAGCTTAGATCTCGACAATGAGCAGTTCTTC

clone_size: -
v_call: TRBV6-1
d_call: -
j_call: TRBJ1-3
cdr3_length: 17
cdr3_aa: CASTRTGRRADGNTIYF
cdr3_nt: TGTGCCAGCACCAGAACGGGACGGAGGGCCGATGGAAACACCATATATTTT

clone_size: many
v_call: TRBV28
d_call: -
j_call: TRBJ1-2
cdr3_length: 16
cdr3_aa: CASSFHIRANDYGYTF
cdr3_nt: TGTGCCAGCAGTTTTCATATCAGGGCTAACGACTATGGCTACACCTTC

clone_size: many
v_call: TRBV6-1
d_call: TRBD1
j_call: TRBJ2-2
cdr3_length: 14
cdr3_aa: CASSLGQGFKELFF
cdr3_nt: TGTGCCAGCAGTTTAGGACAGGGTTTCAAGGAGCTGTTTTTT

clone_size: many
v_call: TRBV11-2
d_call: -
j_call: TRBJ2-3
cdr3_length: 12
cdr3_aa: CASSRSTDTQYF
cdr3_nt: TGTGCCAGCAGCCGGAGCACAGATACGCAGTATTTT

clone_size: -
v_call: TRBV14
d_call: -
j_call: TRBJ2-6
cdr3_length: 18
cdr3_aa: CASSQLSPLIAGANVLTF
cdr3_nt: TGTGCCAGCAGCCAATTGTCACCGCTGATTGCCGGGGCCAACGTCCTGACTTTC

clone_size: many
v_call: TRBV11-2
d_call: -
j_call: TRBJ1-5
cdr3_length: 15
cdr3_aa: CASSLEGLGGQPQHF
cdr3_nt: TGTGCCAGCAGCTTAGAAGGGTTGGGTGGACAGCCCCAGCATTTT

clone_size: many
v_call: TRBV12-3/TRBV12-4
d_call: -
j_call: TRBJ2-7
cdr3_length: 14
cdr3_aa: CASSPGHSSYEQYF
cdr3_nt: TGTGCCAGCAGCCCGGGACACTCCTCCTACGAGCAGTACTTC

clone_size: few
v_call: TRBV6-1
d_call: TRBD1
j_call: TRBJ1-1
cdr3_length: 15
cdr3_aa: CASEDRVSVNTEAFF
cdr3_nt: TGTGCCAGTGAGGACAGGGTTTCTGTGAACACTGAAGCTTTCTTT

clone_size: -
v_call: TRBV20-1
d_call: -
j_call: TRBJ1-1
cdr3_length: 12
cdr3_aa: CSATNLLAEAFF
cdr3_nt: TGCAGTGCTACAAACTTGCTGGCTGAAGCTTTCTTT

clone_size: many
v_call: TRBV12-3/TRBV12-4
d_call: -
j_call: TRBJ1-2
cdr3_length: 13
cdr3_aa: CASSPVRYYGYTF
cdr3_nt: TGTGCCAGCAGCCCGGTGAGATACTATGGCTACACCTTC

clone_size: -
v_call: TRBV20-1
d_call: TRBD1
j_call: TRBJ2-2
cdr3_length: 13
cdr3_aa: CSAGTGSTGELFF
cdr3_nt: TGCAGTGCTGGGACAGGTTCCACCGGGGAGCTGTTTTTT

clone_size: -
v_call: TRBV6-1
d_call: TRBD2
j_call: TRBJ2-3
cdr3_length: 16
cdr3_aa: CASTLTASGSVDTQYF
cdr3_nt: TGTGCCAGCACCCTAACCGCTAGCGGGAGTGTAGATACGCAGTATTTT

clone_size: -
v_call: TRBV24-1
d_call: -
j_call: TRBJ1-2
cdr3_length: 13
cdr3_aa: CATSDYTSYGYTF
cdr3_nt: TGTGCCACCAGTGATTACACCAGCTATGGCTACACCTTC

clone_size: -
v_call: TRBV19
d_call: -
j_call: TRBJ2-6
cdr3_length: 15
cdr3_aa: CASSSHSSGANVLTF
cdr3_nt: TGTGCCAGTAGTTCCCATAGCTCTGGGGCCAACGTCCTGACTTTC

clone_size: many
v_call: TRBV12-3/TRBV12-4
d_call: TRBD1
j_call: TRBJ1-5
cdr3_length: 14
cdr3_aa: CASTMGRGREPQHF
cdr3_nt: TGTGCCAGCACTATGGGCAGGGGGCGGGAGCCCCAGCATTTT

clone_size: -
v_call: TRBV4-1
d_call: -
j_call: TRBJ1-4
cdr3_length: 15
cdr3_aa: CASSLEDWGNEKLFF
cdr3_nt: TGCGCCAGCAGCCTCGAGGACTGGGGTAATGAAAAACTGTTTTTT

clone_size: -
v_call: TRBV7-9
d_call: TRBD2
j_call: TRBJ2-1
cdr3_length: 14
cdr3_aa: CASSLVAGGAEQFF
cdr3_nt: TGTGCCAGCAGCTTAGTAGCGGGAGGAGCTGAGCAGTTCTTC

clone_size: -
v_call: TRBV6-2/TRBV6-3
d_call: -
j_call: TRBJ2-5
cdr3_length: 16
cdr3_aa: CASSSSGTSYQETQYF
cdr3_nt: TGTGCCAGCAGCTCCTCCGGGACATCTTACCAAGAGACCCAGTACTTC

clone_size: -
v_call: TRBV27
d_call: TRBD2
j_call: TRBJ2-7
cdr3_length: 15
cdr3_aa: CASRIAGGLSDEQYF
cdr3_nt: TGTGCCAGCCGGATAGCGGGAGGGCTGTCAGACGAGCAGTACTTC

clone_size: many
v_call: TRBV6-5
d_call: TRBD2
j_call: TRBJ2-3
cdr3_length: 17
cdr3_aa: CASSYTGTSGATDTQYF
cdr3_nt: TGTGCCAGCAGTTACACGGGGACTAGCGGGGCGACAGATACGCAGTATTTT

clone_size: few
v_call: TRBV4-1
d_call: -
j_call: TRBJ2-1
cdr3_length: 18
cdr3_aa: CASSLPRQGHSSYNEQFF
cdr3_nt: TGCGCCAGCAGCCTCCCTCGGCAAGGGCACAGCTCCTACAATGAGCAGTTCTTC

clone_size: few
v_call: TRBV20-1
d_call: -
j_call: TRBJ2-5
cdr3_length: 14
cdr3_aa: CSAGGTRLEMTQYF
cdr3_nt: TGCAGTGCTGGAGGGACCCGCCTCGAAATGACCCAGTACTTC

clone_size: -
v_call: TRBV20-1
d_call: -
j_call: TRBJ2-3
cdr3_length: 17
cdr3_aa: CSARDYLPKWGTDTQYF
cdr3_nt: TGCAGTGCTAGAGATTACCTGCCGAAGTGGGGCACAGATACGCAGTATTTT

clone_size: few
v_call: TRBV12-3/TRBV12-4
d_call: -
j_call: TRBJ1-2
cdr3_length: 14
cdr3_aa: CASTTPGRRDGYTF
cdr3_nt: TGTGCCAGCACCACCCCCGGCCGGAGGGATGGCTACACCTTC

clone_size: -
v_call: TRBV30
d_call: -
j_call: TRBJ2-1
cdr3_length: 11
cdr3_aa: CAWSQGPSWFF
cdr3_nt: TGTGCCTGGAGCCAAGGGCCCTCTTGGTTCTTC

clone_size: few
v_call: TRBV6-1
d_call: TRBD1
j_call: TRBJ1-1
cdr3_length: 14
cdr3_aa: CASKPGGPSTRAFF
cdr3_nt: TGTGCCAGCAAACCAGGGGGACCCTCCACGCGAGCTTTCTTT

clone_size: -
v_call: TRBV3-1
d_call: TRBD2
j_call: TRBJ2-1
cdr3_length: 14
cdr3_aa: CASSQDSSGREQFF
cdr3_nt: TGTGCCAGCAGCCAAGATTCTAGCGGGAGGGAGCAGTTCTTC

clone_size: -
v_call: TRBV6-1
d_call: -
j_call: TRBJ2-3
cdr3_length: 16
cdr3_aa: CASSSQPPGSTDTQYF
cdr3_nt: TGTGCCAGCAGTTCCCAACCTCCGGGGAGCACAGATACGCAGTATTTT

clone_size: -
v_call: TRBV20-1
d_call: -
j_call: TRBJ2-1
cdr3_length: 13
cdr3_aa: CSARAGSYNEQFF
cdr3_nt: TGCAGTGCTAGAGCGGGCAGTTACAATGAGCAGTTCTTC

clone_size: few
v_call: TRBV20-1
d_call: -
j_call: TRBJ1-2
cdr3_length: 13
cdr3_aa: CSARGDSPDGYTF
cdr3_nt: TGCAGTGCTAGAGGCGACAGCCCCGATGGCTACACCTTC